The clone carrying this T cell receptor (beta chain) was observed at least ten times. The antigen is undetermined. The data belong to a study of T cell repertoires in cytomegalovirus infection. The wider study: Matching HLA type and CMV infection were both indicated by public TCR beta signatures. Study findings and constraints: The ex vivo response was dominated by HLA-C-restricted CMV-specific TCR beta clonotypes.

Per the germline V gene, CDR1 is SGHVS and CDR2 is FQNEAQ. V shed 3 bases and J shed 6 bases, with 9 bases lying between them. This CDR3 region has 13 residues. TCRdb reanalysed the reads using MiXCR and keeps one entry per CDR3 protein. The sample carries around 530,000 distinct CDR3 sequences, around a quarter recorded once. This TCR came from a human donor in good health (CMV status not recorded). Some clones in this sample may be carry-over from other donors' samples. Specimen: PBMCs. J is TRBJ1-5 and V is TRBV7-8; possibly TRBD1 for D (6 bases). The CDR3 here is CASSFGRGQPQHF. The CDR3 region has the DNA TGTGCCAGCAGCTTTGGCAGGGGTCAGCCCCAGCATTTT.